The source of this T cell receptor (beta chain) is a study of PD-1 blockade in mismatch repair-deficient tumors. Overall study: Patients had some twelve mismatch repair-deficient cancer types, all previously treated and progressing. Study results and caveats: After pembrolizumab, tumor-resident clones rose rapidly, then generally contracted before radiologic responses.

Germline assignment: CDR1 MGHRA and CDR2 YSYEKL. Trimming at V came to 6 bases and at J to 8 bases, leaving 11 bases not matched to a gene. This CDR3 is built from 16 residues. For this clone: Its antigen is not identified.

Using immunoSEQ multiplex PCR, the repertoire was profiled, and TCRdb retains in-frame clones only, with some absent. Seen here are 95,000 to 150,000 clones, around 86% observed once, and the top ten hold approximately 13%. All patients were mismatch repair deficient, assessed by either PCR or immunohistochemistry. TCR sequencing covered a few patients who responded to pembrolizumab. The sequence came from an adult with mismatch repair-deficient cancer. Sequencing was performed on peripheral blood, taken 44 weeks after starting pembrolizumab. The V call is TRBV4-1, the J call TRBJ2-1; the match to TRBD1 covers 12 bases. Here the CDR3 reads CASRAQGTGGRDEQFF. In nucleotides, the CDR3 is TGCGCCAGCAGAGCGCAGGGGACAGGGGGCAGGGATGAGCAGTTCTTC.